The present entry profiles one TCR beta chain with its context. At one boundary the junction diverges from the germline segment, which might be a read error. The record originates from a study of shared clonotypes between healthy human individuals. The length of the CDR3 is 16 residues. CDR1 is GTSNPN and CDR2 is SVGIG in the germline V gene (reference sequence). Assay: immunoSEQ multiplex PCR; the TCRdb copy retains only in-frame clones and omits some. The sample has 1,500,000 or so clones, roughly 96% seen once; the top ten hold 1% to 1.5%. The genes are TRBV30 and TRBJ1-4; unclear D gene. Sequencing was carried out using naive CD4+ T cells sorted from blood. Subset indicated: CD45RA+ positively selected. The source of this sequence is a man younger than 45 in good health. In nucleotides, the CDR3 is TGTGCCTGGAGTTTTTACCCGTCCGGGTCTAAAGAAAAACTGTTTTTT. Residues: CAWSFYPSGSKEKLFF.